The clone carrying this TCR beta chain has just one count. The CDR3 length is 13 residues. The junction had 3 bases not matched to a gene; V was cut back by 4 bases and J by 8 bases. Germline V lookup: CDR1 SGHDT, CDR2 YYEEEE. This entry belongs to a study of blood T cell repertoires in COVID-19. Overall study: From T cells, B-cell-depleted T cells, or PBMCs came the material, which was cDNA or gDNA.

Source study methods: Estimation of nucleated cell counts was performed using reference gene primer amplification. Sequencing was performed with immunoSEQ multiplex PCR; in TCRdb, only in-frame clones are kept and a portion is missing. From that table come the V and J calls and clone size; the DNA was used to work out D and trimming. Of 300,000 to 400,000 clones in the sample, about 89% were seen once. This sequence joins TRBV5-6 and TRBJ2-3; 11 bases match TRBD2. The material sequenced was PBMCs or T cells enriched from blood (not recorded which). The clonotype originates from a man between 60 and 75 years old who had recovered from COVID-19. The CDR3 sequence: CASSVGLAGTQYF. The DNA of the CDR3 is TGTGCCAGCAGCGTTGGACTAGCGGGTACGCAGTATTTT.